The 13 T cell receptor beta chains below all came from one sample that was sequenced in a study of CD8+CD57+ T cells in acquired aplastic anemia. Genomic DNA was employed as the template in profiling TCR beta VDJ and CDR3. TCRdb reprocessed the reads via MiXCR and lists one record per CDR3 protein. The sample includes about 160,000 distinct CDR3 sequences, 70% to 80% seen only once; the top ten take about 50%. Patients chosen for sequencing had CD8+CD57+ cells that had expanded, as shown by flow cytometry. The sequenced sample consisted of sorted CD4+, CD8+, or CD8+CD57+ T cells (not recorded which) from PBMCs. These receptors were collected from a human donor with aplastic anemia.

The chain has TRBV7-9 and TRBJ2-1; TRBD1 might be the D (6 bases). The germline CDR1 and CDR2 sequences are SEHNR and FQNEAQ (reference sequence). Trimming cost V 6 bases and J 3 bases, with 15 bases left between them. The CDR3 is 15 amino acids. The CDR3 spells CASRSQGSVYNEQFF. CDR3 nucleotide sequence: TGTGCCAGCAGGTCACAGGGATCCGTCTACAATGAGCAGTTCTTC.

The V gene is TRBV24-1, the J gene TRBJ2-5; D gene unclear. Trimming pared 4 bases from V and 5 bases from J, leaving 13 bases between. The CDR3 is 14 amino acids. Germline lookup yields CDR1 KGHDR and CDR2 SFDVKD. DNA of the CDR3: TGTGCCACCAGTGAATCCGGCCCTGGGGAGACCCAGTACTTC. Its translation is CATSESGPGETQYF.

This clonotype was counted ten times or more. The chain couples TRBV6-4 to TRBJ1-1, with D possibly TRBD1 on 6 matching bases. This CDR3 has 15 amino acids. Looked up from germline, CDR1 is MRHNA and CDR2 is SNTAGT. V was trimmed by 4 bases and J by 1 base, leaving 13 bases between them. The CDR3, as DNA: TGTGCCAGCAGTGTAGGCGCAGGGGAGAACACTGAAGCTTTCTTT. Translating it yields CASSVGAGENTEAFF.

This clonotype was recorded only once. The chain uses TRBV5-1 and TRBJ2-5; weak D call: TRBD1 (5 bases). Germline loops: CDR1 SGHRS, CDR2 YFSETQ. Trimming shortened V by 4 bases and J by 5 bases, and 18 bases separated the two germline ends. CDR3 length: 15 amino acids. CDR3 in DNA: TGCGCCAGCAGCAGGTCGACTGGGGCGGTGGAGACCCAGTACTTC. This sequence encodes CASSRSTGAVETQYF.

This clonotype was seen more than once but under ten times. The rearrangement uses TRBV20-1 and TRBJ1-1; maybe TRBD1 (6 bases). The germline gives CDR1 DFQATT, CDR2 SNEGSKA (reference sequence). The CDR3 contains 15 residues. Trimming pared 3 bases from V and 0 bases from J, leaving 14 bases between. The CDR3 nucleotides are TGCAGTGCTAGGGCAAGCGGACAGATGAACACTGAAGCTTTCTTT. Its protein product is CSARASGQMNTEAFF.

In this sample, this clonotype turned up a few times. The rearrangement joins TRBV29-1 to TRBJ1-2; maybe TRBD1 (6 bases). Germline V CDR1 and CDR2: SQVTM, ANQGSEA. The CDR3 runs 16 residues. V lost 6 bases to trimming and J lost 0 bases, with 20 bases between them. CDR3 region: CSVYGQLGRTNYGYTF. The CDR3 DNA is TGCAGCGTGTACGGACAGTTAGGGCGAACTAACTATGGCTACACCTTC. The complete variable domain, with remaining parts taken from reference TRBV29-1 and TRBJ1-2, reads SAVISQKPSRDICQRGTSLTIQCQVDSQVTMMFWYRQQPGQSLTLIATANQGSEATYESGFVIDKFPISRPNLTFSTLTVSNMSPEDSSIYLCSVYGQLGRTNYGYTFGSGTRLTVV.

This clonotype was picked up one time. Because it lacks the conserved phenylalanine or tryptophan at the end, this CDR3 is likely a read error. J is TRBJ2-7 and V is TRBV7-8; D ambiguous. V gave up 6 bases and J gave up 1 base, with 19 bases separating them. Germline values: CDR1 SGHVS, CDR2 FQNEAQ. The CDR3 is made up of 16 amino acids. CDR3 DNA sequence: TGTGCCAGCAGTTACCAACCTGGGGTCGTTTCCTACGAGCAGTACCTC. It specifies CASSYQPGVVSYEQYL.

This clonotype was seen ten or more times. The chain combines TRBV6-4 with TRBJ2-1, with a weak D call TRBD1 (5 bases). The V end was cut by 6 bases, the J end by 8 bases, with 14 bases between. The CDR3 is 13 residues long. The V gene's germline CDR1 is MRHNA and CDR2 SNTAGT. CDR3 DNA sequence: TGTGCCAGCAGCCCTACAGGAAATGATGAGCAGTTCTTC. This encodes CASSPTGNDEQFF.

The chain couples TRBV7-3 to TRBJ2-7; D uncertain. Germline V CDR1 and CDR2: SGHTA, FQGTGA. The CDR3 totals 13 residues. Trimming pared 3 bases from V and 0 bases from J, leaving 6 bases between. The CDR3 loop is CASSFGPSYEQYF. CDR3 coding DNA: TGTGCCAGCAGCTTCGGACCCTCCTACGAGCAGTACTTC.

The rearrangement links TRBV6-1 to TRBJ2-5; tentatively, D is TRBD1 (5 bases). Judging by the DNA end, TRBJ2-7 fits better; the J call may be wrong. Germline CDR1 and CDR2: MNHNS and SASEGT. This CDR3 is 14 amino acids long. CDR3 sequence: CASSYTGATYEQYF. The CDR3 DNA reads as TGTGCCAGCAGTTATACAGGAGCTACCTACGAGCAGTACTTC.

The chain uses TRBV10-3 and TRBJ2-1; D uncertain. Germline V CDR1 and CDR2: ENHRY, SYGVKD. Trimming removed 0 bases at V and 9 bases at J, with 12 bases between. The CDR3 length is 14 residues. This CDR3 reads CAISESGPLSEQFF. In DNA form, the CDR3 reads TGTGCCATCAGTGAGTCGGGTCCCCTTAGTGAGCAGTTCTTC.

In this sample, this clonotype turned up a few times. The CDR3 loop is CASRAAGAPYEQYF. CDR3 nucleotide sequence: TGTGCCAGCAGAGCAGCGGGGGCACCCTACGAGCAGTACTTC. The chain carries TRBV14 and TRBJ2-7; 8 positions agree with TRBD2. J gave up 2 bases and V 6 bases, and 6 bases lay outside the gene matches. This CDR3 comprises 14 residues. The germline V gene encodes CDR1 SGHDN and CDR2 FVKESK.

The gene calls are TRBV7-9 and TRBJ1-2, with no clear D. Per germline, CDR1 SEHNR and CDR2 FQNEAQ (reference sequence). The CDR3 is made up of 12 amino acids. V lost 6 bases and J lost 7, with 12 bases in between. This CDR3 reads CASSGRSTGYTF. The DNA of the CDR3 is TGTGCCAGCAGTGGACGCTCCACTGGCTACACCTTC.